Listed below are T cell receptor beta chains from one sample, sequenced in a study of tumor-infiltrating lymphocytes in primary liver carcinoma. TCRdb re-called the multiplex PCR reads through MiXCR, storing one row per CDR3 protein. The sample carries around 25,000 distinct CDR3 sequences, 77% recorded once. Sequencing input: liver tumor tissue from sampling region 5. The receptors were gathered from a woman younger than 45 with primary liver carcinoma and hepatitis B virus infection. CDR3s include the opening cysteine and the closing phenylalanine or tryptophan. The D gene is left open where the match is weak. The size of a clone is reported for some rows only, either as once, few or many, or as a class for expanded clones.

j_call,v_call,d_call,clone_size,cdr3_nt,cdr3_aa
TRBJ2-5,TRBV18,TRBD1,once,TGTACCAGTTCACCTCAGACAGGGAAGTCCGAGACCCAGTACTTC,CTSSPQTGKSETQYF
TRBJ2-3,TRBV7-8,TRBD2,-,TGTGCTAGCAGCTTAGGAGCGGGAGGGCTTGGTGATAAGCAGTATTTT,CASSLGAGGLGDKQYF
TRBJ2-7,TRBV7-9,TRBD1,-,TGTGCCAGCAGCTCAGAAGTTCCGGGACAGGGGCGGGACGAGCAATACTTC,CASSSEVPGQGRDEQYF
TRBJ2-1,TRBV11-2,TRBD2,once,TGTGCCAGCATCACAGGGACTAGCGGGATTAATGAGCAGTTCTTC,CASITGTSGINEQFF
TRBJ1-1,TRBV28,-,-,TGTGCCAGCGGATCCGGTCTGAACATTGAAGCTTTCTTT,CASGSGLNIEAFF
TRBJ2-7,TRBV4-2,-,many,TGTGCCAGCAGCCAACTTAGTCGCTACGAGCAGTATTTC,CASSQLSRYEQYF
TRBJ2-1,TRBV4-3,-,-,TGCGCCATTAGCCAAGATGCGGGAAGCTCGTACAATGAGCAGTTCTTC,CAISQDAGSSYNEQFF
TRBJ1-5,TRBV29-1,-,medium-sized,TGCAGCGTTGCAACCGACCTCCATCAGCCCCAGCATTTT,CSVATDLHQPQHF
TRBJ2-6,TRBV6-5,-,-,TGTGCCAATAAGACATACTGGGGGCGCGTCTCTGGGACCAACGTCCTGACTTTC,CANKTYWGRVSGTNVLTF
TRBJ2-4,TRBV5-5,TRBD2,-,TGTGCCAGCAGCTTTGTAGGAATAAGGGAGGGGTCGGACATTCAGTACTTT,CASSFVGIREGSDIQYF
TRBJ2-7,TRBV4-3,TRBD2,-,TGCACCAACAGCCAAGCTGTGACGGGGGGTCACATTAGCTATGAGCAGTACTTC,CTNSQAVTGGHISYEQYF
TRBJ1-1,TRBV7-2,-,once,TGTGCCGGCAGATTTACCGGGACACAGAACACTGAAGCTTTATTT,CAGRFTGTQNTEALF
TRBJ2-2,TRBV11-2,-,-,TGTACCAGCAGCCCCGGTCCCCAATTGAACACCGGGGAGCTGTATTTT,CTSSPGPQLNTGELYF
TRBJ2-3,TRBV7-2,TRBD1,-,TGTGCCAGCAGGTTACGAGGACAGGGACCAGATACGCAGTATTTT,CASRLRGQGPDTQYF
TRBJ1-2,TRBV28,-,once,TGCGCCAGCAGTGGTCGGGCCTATAGCTACACCTTC,CASSGRAYSYTF
TRBJ2-2,TRBV12-3/TRBV12-4,-,-,TGTGCCAGCCGGGGGTGGGACACGAACACCGGGGAATTGTCTTTT,CASRGWDTNTGELSF
TRBJ2-1,TRBV30,-,many,TGTGCCTGGAGGTCGGCTATGCGGAGCTCCTACAATGAGCAGTTCTTC,CAWRSAMRSSYNEQFF
TRBJ2-7,TRBV5-8,-,-,TGTGCCAGCTGCTTCAATGGACAGCCCTACAGGCAGTACTTC,CASCFNGQPYRQYF
TRBJ2-1,TRBV11-2,-,once,TGTGCCAGCAGCGGTTACAGTGAGAATGAACAGTTCTTC,CASSGYSENEQFF
TRBJ1-1,TRBV11-2,TRBD1,-,TGTGCCATCAGCGCTTGGGACAGGGGGCACATGAGGTGGAGTAACACTGAAGCTTTCTTT,CAISAWDRGHMRWSNTEAFF
TRBJ2-3,TRBV30,TRBD1,-,TGTGCCTGGAGCATTTGGTCCGGAATAGGGACAGATCCGCAGTATTTT,CAWSIWSGIGTDPQYF
TRBJ1-2,TRBV28,-,-,TGTGCCAGCAGTTTAGGGCGGGTGGACTATGGATACACCTTC,CASSLGRVDYGYTF
TRBJ2-7,TRBV4-1,-,-,TGCGCCAGCAGCCTAGGAGGTGAAGTCGACGAGCGGTACTTC,CASSLGGEVDERYF
TRBJ1-4,TRBV11-2,-,-,TGTGCCAGCAACCCCTGGACGGGAAAACTGTTTTTT,CASNPWTGKLFF
TRBJ2-5,TRBV11-2,-,-,TGTGCCAGCAGCACAAGAACAGAGGACGCGAAAGAAACCCAGTACTTC,CASSTRTEDAKETQYF
TRBJ2-1,TRBV11-3,-,few,TGTGCCAGCAGCTTAGACGGGAACAGTGAGCAGTTTTTT,CASSLDGNSEQFF
TRBJ1-1,TRBV11-2,-,-,TGTGCCAGCAGCCGTACAGGCCCGAACACTGAAGCTTTCTTT,CASSRTGPNTEAFF
TRBJ2-5,TRBV12-3/TRBV12-4,-,-,TGTGCCAGCAGCACCCACCCCGGGTGCGAAGGGACCCAGTACTTC,CASSTHPGCEGTQYF
TRBJ2-3,TRBV6-5,-,many,TGTGCCAGCGGGCGGGATACGCAGTATTTT,CASGRDTQYF
TRBJ2-3,TRBV4-3,TRBD2,few,TGCGCCAGCAGCCAAGATGGTCTAGCGGGAGGGCCGACAGATACGCAGTATTTT,CASSQDGLAGGPTDTQYF
TRBJ2-1,TRBV4-3,-,-,TGCGCCAGCAGTCAAGACGCGGGAAGCTCCTACAATGAGCGGTTCTTC,CASSQDAGSSYNERFF
TRBJ1-5,TRBV2,-,many,TGTGCCAGCAGTATAGGATTTGATCAGCCCCAGCATTTT,CASSIGFDQPQHF
TRBJ2-1,TRBV29-1,TRBD2,once,TGCAGCACATCCATGACTAGCGGCAGGAATAAGCAGTTCTTC,CSTSMTSGRNKQFF
TRBJ2-5,TRBV10-3,-,-,TGTGCCTTCTGCGAGTCGGCTACCAGACAAGAGACCCAGTACTTC,CAFCESATRQETQYF
TRBJ2-1,TRBV10-3,TRBD2,-,TGTGCCATCGAGGGGGGCGCTAGCGGGAGAAGTCTCGATGAGCAGTTATTC,CAIEGGASGRSLDEQLF
TRBJ2-3,TRBV4-3,-,-,TGCGTCAACAGCCGCCGCATAGGGGACCCTCCCTCGGGGAGGCAGTATTTT,CVNSRRIGDPPSGRQYF
TRBJ2-7,TRBV11-2,-,-,TGTGCCGACAGCTTAGATCGAGGGGGGGTTAAGTACTTC,CADSLDRGGVKYF
TRBJ1-2,TRBV28,TRBD1,-,TGTGCCAGCATCCAAGGACAGGGGGTTAACTATGACTGCACCTTC,CASIQGQGVNYDCTF
TRBJ2-3,TRBV6-5,-,-,TGTGCCAGCAGGCCCCGGCCTGCAGATACGCAGTATTTT,CASRPRPADTQYF
TRBJ1-6,TRBV29-1,-,once,TGCAGCGCAAGAGTGGACTACAATTCACCCCTCCACTTT,CSARVDYNSPLHF
TRBJ1-2,TRBV29-1,-,once,TGTAGAGTTGTACCTTGGGGCGGCGACTACACCTTC,CRVVPWGGDYTF
TRBJ2-2,TRBV6-1,-,-,TGTGCCATCAGTGAAACCCTTCCCGGGGGCACCGCGAACACCGGGGAGCTGTTTTTC,CAISETLPGGTANTGELFF
TRBJ2-2,TRBV11-2,-,few,TGTGCCAGTAGCCCCGATCCCCAATTGAGCACCGGGGAGCTGTTTTTC,CASSPDPQLSTGELFF
TRBJ2-3,TRBV4-2,-,-,TGTGCCAGCAGCCAAGAGGAGGGGGGCTCAGATATGCAGTATTTT,CASSQEEGGSDMQYF
TRBJ2-7,TRBV11-2,-,-,TGTGCCAGCAGTCCACCGGAACTACACTACGAGCAGTACTTC,CASSPPELHYEQYF
TRBJ2-7,TRBV4-3,-,few,TGCGCCAGCAGCCGGCTACAGGGCAGCACCTACGAGCAGTACTTC,CASSRLQGSTYEQYF
TRBJ1-5,TRBV4-2,-,medium-sized,TGTGCCAGCAGCCAAGGCCAGAATCAGCCCCAGCATTTT,CASSQGQNQPQHF
TRBJ1-1,TRBV6-5,TRBD1,-,TGTGCCAGCAGTTACAGCCCGGGACAGGGGGAAGTGACTGAAGCTTTCTTT,CASSYSPGQGEVTEAFF
TRBJ2-1,TRBV28,TRBD1,many,TGTGCCAGCAGTTCACGCCCCGGACAGGGACCCTACAATGAGCAGTTCTTC,CASSSRPGQGPYNEQFF
TRBJ2-5,TRBV30,-,-,TGTGGCTGGAGTGTCGTGGAGACCCAGCACTTC,CGWSVVETQHF
TRBJ2-1,TRBV10-3,-,-,TGTGCCATCAATCCCACGACGACCCGGGATGAACAGTTCTTC,CAINPTTTRDEQFF
TRBJ2-7,TRBV4-3,-,few,TGCACCAGCAGCCAAGCTGTGATGGGGGATCACATTAGCTACGAGCAGTACTTC,CTSSQAVMGDHISYEQYF
TRBJ2-7,TRBV6-2/TRBV6-3,TRBD2,-,TGTGCCAGTCAATTAGCGGGAGGACTTTACGAGCAGTACTTC,CASQLAGGLYEQYF